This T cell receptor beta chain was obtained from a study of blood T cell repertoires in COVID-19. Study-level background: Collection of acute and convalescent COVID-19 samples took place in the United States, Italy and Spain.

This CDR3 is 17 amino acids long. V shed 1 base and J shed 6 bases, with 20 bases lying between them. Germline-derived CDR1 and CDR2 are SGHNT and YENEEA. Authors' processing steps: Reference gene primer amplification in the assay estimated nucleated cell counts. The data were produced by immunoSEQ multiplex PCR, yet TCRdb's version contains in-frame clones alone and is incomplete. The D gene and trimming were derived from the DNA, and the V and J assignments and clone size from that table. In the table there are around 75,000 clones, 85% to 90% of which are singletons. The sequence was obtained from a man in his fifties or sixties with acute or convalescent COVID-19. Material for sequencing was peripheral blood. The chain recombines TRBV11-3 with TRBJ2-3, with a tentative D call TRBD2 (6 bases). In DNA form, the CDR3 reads TGTGCCAGCAGCTTAGTTTTGATGTCTAGCGAACCGGATACGCAGTATTTT. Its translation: CASSLVLMSSEPDTQYF.